This TCR beta chain was captured by sequencing in a study of tumor-infiltrating lymphocytes in localized non-small cell lung cancer. Study-wide context: From each patient, both tumor and uninvolved lung, non-adjacent to tumor, were sampled. Study results and caveats: Tumors had more T cell infiltration than uninvolved lung, per TCRbeta sequencing and CD3 counts.

Points on this clone: Its specificity is not known.

Profiling relied on immunoSEQ multiplex PCR, and the TCRdb table lists in-frame clones only, not all of them. The data contain just over 14,000 clones, around 81% of them singletons. This TCR was recovered from a human donor with non-small cell lung cancer. The source material was lung tumor tissue.

CDR3 region: CASSRDRMPQYF. The CDR3, as DNA: TGTGCCAGCAGCCGTGACAGAATGCCCCAGTACTTC. The chain joins TRBV11-2 to TRBJ2-5, with D possibly matching TRBD1 (5 bases). V gave up 5 bases and J gave up 9 bases, with 13 bases separating them. Germline assignment: CDR1 SGHAT and CDR2 FQNNGV. The CDR3 runs to 12 residues.